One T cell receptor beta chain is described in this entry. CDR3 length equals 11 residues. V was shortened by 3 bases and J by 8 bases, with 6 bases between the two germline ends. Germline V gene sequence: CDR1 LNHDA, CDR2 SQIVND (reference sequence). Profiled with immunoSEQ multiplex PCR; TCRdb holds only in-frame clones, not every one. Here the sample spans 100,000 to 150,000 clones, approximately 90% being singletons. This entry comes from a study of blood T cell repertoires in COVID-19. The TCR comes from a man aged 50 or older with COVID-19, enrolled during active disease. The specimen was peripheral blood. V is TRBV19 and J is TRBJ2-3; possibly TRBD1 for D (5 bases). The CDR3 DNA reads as TGTGCCAGTAGTATGGGGCGTACGCAGTATTTT. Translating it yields CASSMGRTQYF. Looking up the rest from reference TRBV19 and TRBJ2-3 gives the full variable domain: DGGITQSPKYLFRKEGQNVTLSCEQNLNHDAMYWYRQDPGQGLRLIYYSQIVNDFQKGDIAEGYSVSREKKESFPLTVTSAQKNPTAFYLCASSMGRTQYFGPGTRLTVL.